This TCR beta chain originates from a study of blood T cell repertoires in COVID-19. Study background: The samples span acute and convalescent COVID-19 from the United States, Italy and Spain. In each case, the material was cDNA or gDNA derived from T cells, B-cell-depleted T cells, or PBMCs.

This clone was seen only a few times. Source study methods: The authors estimated nucleated cell counts from reference gene primer amplification. The method was immunoSEQ multiplex PCR; TCRdb's version includes in-frame clones alone and lacks a portion of them. V and J calls and clone size are those listed in that table; D and trimming were worked out from the DNA. The sample lists about half a million clones; roughly 85% were seen once. CDR1 is MNHNS and CDR2 is SASEGT in the germline V gene. The CDR3 is 13 amino acids. V gave up 3 bases and J gave up 4 bases, with 9 bases separating them. The receptor was derived from a human donor in a cohort sampled during active COVID-19. Sequencing was done on a sample of peripheral blood. The chain joins TRBV6-1 to TRBJ1-1; D is unclear. CDR3 DNA sequence: TGTGCCAGCAGTGACGGAGGGATCACTGAAGCTTTCTTT. Translating it yields CASSDGGITEAFF.